This T cell receptor (beta chain) was documented in a study of blood T cell repertoires in COVID-19. TCRdb's table, derived via immunoSEQ multiplex PCR, lists solely in-frame clones and lacks some. The profile shows 360,000 or so clones, over 85% of them singletons. Material for sequencing was peripheral blood. This sequence was found in an older woman with COVID-19, enrolled during active disease.

The CDR3 DNA reads TGTGCCAGCAGTTACTCGGGTGGGGGCGTTGAAAAACTGTTTTTT. Its protein is CASSYSGGGVEKLFF. The V gene is TRBV6-5, the J gene TRBJ1-4; D might be TRBD1 (6 bases). Germline values: CDR1 MNHEY, CDR2 SVGAGI. CDR3 length: 15 residues. Trimming took 0 bases from V and 7 from J, leaving 12 bases between them.